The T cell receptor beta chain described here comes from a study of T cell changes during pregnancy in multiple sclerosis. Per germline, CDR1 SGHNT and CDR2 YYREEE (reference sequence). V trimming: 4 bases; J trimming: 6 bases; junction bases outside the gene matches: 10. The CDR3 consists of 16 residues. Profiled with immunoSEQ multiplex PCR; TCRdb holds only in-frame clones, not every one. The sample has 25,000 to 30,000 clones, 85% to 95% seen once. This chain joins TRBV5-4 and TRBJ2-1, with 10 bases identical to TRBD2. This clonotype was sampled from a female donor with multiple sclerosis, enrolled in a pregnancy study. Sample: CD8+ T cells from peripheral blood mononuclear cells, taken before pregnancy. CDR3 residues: CASSPLAGGLGNEQFF. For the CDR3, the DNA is TGTGCCAGCAGCCCATTAGCGGGAGGCTTGGGCAATGAGCAGTTCTTC.